The sequence of this T cell receptor (beta chain) was determined in a study of T cell clonality in common variable immunodeficiency. Study findings and constraints: Common variable immunodeficiency TCR beta sequences reportedly had fewer deletions and N-nucleotide insertions.

The CDR3 is made up of 15 amino acids. Germline lookup yields CDR1 GTSNPN and CDR2 SVGIG (reference sequence). V lost 0 bases to trimming and J lost 5 bases; unmatched junction nucleotides: 1. This table comes from immunoSEQ multiplex PCR, and its TCRdb copy is limited to in-frame clones, with some not included. The sample was found to contain 25,000 or so clones, and every one recurs. A note on this clone: Its antigen is not identified. The read ends 3 residues before the CDR3 terminus; that terminus is restored from the germline J gene.

Heparinized whole blood, 5 to 8 ml, came from each donor. The source material was peripheral blood mononuclear cells. This TCR was sampled from a human donor with common variable immunodeficiency. V gene TRBV30 combines with J gene TRBJ2-1, with 13 bases identical to TRBD2. This CDR3 reads CAWSVGLAGDNEQFF. CDR3 DNA (partial): TGTGCCTGGAGTGTAGGACTAGCGGGAGACAATGAG.